The 18 T cell receptor beta chains in this list originate from one sample, sequenced in a study of T cells in Graves' hyperthyroidism and ophthalmopathy. What was amplified from RNA transcripts were TCR beta CDR3 regions. HTBI primers drove first-round RT-PCR of the TCR CDR3. TCRdb passed the multiplex PCR reads through MiXCR, listing each CDR3 protein once. The data contain about 350,000 distinct CDR3 sequences, approximately 18% of them singletons. The sequencing input was blood. These receptors came from a middle-aged woman with Graves' ophthalmopathy.

The chain employs TRBV6-1 and TRBJ2-5, with D tentatively TRBD1 (5 bases). Per the germline V gene, CDR1 is MNHNS and CDR2 is SASEGT. This CDR3 has 13 amino acids. V gave up 6 bases and J gave up 7 bases, with 15 bases separating them. The chain's CDR3 is CASRNDQGLTQYF. The DNA of the CDR3 is TGTGCCAGCAGGAATGATCAGGGTCTGACCCAGTACTTC.

Many counts were recorded for this clonotype. The chain is built from TRBV5-1 and TRBJ2-7; D possibly corresponds to TRBD2 (6 bases). Trimming removed 3 bases from V and 5 bases from J, with 18 bases in between. This CDR3 spans 15 amino acids. The germline V gene encodes CDR1 SGHRS and CDR2 YFSETQ. The CDR3, as DNA: TGCGCCAGCAGCTCCGTTGGCGGGGAGAGGGACGAGCAGTACTTC. It encodes CASSSVGGERDEQYF.

In this sample, this clonotype turned up many times. V and J are TRBV12-3 or TRBV12-4 and TRBJ1-5; perhaps TRBD1 as D (6 bases). CDR3 length: 14 amino acids. V was shortened by 6 bases and J by 5 bases, with 14 bases between the two germline ends. CDR3 nucleotide sequence: TGTGCCAGCAGGGGGGCCATGGCATATCAGCCCCAGCATTTT. It is translated as CASRGAMAYQPQHF.

In its sample, this clonotype was seen many times. The chain is built from TRBV28 and TRBJ2-7, with a weak D call TRBD2 (6 bases). Germline CDR1 reads MDHEN; CDR2 reads SYDVKM. V gave up 1 base and J gave up 3 bases, with 7 bases separating them. The CDR3 is 13 residues long. As DNA, the CDR3 is TGTGCCAGCAGTTTATCTAGCGTCTACGAGCAGTACTTC. It encodes CASSLSSVYEQYF.

As regards this clonotype: A read error is possible here, since a much larger clone lies one base away. This chain connects TRBV7-8 to TRBJ2-5; TRBD1 is a possible D gene (5 bases). Trimming shortened V by 5 bases and J by 2 bases, and 12 bases separated the two germline ends. The CDR3 is made up of 14 amino acids. Per germline, CDR1 SGHVS and CDR2 FQNEAQ. CDR3 in DNA: TGTGCCAGCAGCAGGACAAATTGGCAAGAGACCCAGTACTTC. As protein: CASSRTNWQETQYF. Looking up the rest from reference TRBV7-8 and TRBJ2-5 gives the full variable domain: GAGVSQSPRYKVAKRGQDVALRCDPISGHVSLFWYQQALGQGPEFLTYFQNEAQLDKSGLPSDRFFAERPEGSVSTLKIQRTQQEDSAVYLCASSRTNWQETQYFGPGTRLLVL.

The rearrangement links TRBV11-1 to TRBJ1-5, with TRBD1 matching 12 bases. CDR1 and CDR2 (germline): SGHAT, FQDESV (reference sequence). V shed 4 bases, J shed 5 bases, and the junction held 12 bases outside the gene matches. This CDR3 comprises 18 residues. In DNA, the CDR3 is TGTGCCAGCAGCTCGGGGACAGGGGGCTCGCTACCCCATCAGCCCCAGCATTTT. Translation gives CASSSGTGGSLPHQPQHF.

This clonotype was counted at least ten times. The V and J genes are TRBV3-1 and TRBJ2-5, with D uncertain. With 1 base removed from V and 8 bases from J, the gap between germline ends came to 8 bases. Germline V gene sequence: CDR1 LGHDT, CDR2 YNNKEL (reference sequence). The CDR3 covers 12 residues. This chain's CDR3 is CASSQGSGTQYF. In DNA form, the CDR3 reads TGTGCCAGCAGCCAAGGATCCGGTACCCAGTACTTC.

This clonotype has at least ten counts. The gene calls are TRBV19 and TRBJ2-7; TRBD2 matches at 14 bases. The CDR3 spans 16 residues. J lost 2 bases, V lost 5 bases, and 5 bases had no gene match. Germline loops: CDR1 LNHDA, CDR2 SQIVND (reference sequence). CDR3 loop: CASSLRLAGGPYEQYF. Written as DNA, the CDR3 is TGTGCCAGTAGTCTACGACTAGCGGGAGGGCCCTACGAGCAGTACTTC.

In its sample, this clonotype was seen many times. The J gene is TRBJ1-5, the V gene TRBV6-6, with TRBD1 matching over 11 bases. This CDR3 is built from 21 residues. CDR1 is MNHNY and CDR2 is SVGAGI in the germline V gene (reference sequence). The V segment lost 5 bases and the J segment 2 bases; nucleotides outside the gene matches: 20. The CDR3 spells CASSLDFWGQGVLRGNQPQHF. The CDR3 DNA reads TGTGCCAGCAGTCTCGATTTCTGGGGACAGGGGGTATTGAGGGGCAATCAGCCCCAGCATTTT.

There are many counts of this clonotype. The rearrangement uses TRBV15 and TRBJ2-5; D might be TRBD2 (5 bases). V lost 5 bases, J lost 5 bases, and 18 bases lay in between. The CDR3 consists of 15 residues. Germline values: CDR1 LNHNV, CDR2 YYDKDF (reference sequence). The CDR3 protein is CATSRTSVGGETQYF. CDR3 bases: TGTGCCACCAGCCGTACGAGTGTGGGCGGGGAGACCCAGTACTTC. The full variable domain, in which reference TRBV15 and TRBJ2-5 provide the parts outside the CDR3, is DAMVIQNPRYQVTQFGKPVTLSCSQTLNHNVMYWYQQKSSQAPKLLFHYYDKDFNNEADTPDNFQSRRPNTSFCFLDIRSPGLGDTAMYLCATSRTSVGGETQYFGPGTRLLVL.

The chain couples TRBV12-3 or TRBV12-4 to TRBJ1-1; no definite D call. The ends were cut back, 2 bases at V and 4 bases at J, with 8 bases in the middle. CDR3 length equals 13 residues. CDR3 protein: CASSLRVATEAFF. The CDR3 DNA reads TGTGCCAGCAGTTTAAGGGTGGCCACTGAAGCTTTCTTT.

This clonotype was seen ten or more times. The chain joins TRBV6-4 to TRBJ1-1; the match to TRBD1 covers 7 bases. Germline lookup yields CDR1 MRHNA and CDR2 SNTAGT. The ends lost 6 bases at V and 11 bases at J; junction bases unmatched: 6. The CDR3 is made up of 11 amino acids. Here the CDR3 reads CASRGGGLAFF. The CDR3 region has the DNA TGTGCCAGCAGGGGAGGGGGCTTGGCTTTCTTT.

This clonotype was counted only a few times. The J gene is TRBJ1-1, the V gene TRBV11-2; 7 nucleotides match TRBD1. J was trimmed by 2 bases and V by 5 bases; bases with no gene match: 11. The CDR3 runs to 16 residues. From germline, CDR1 is SGHAT and CDR2 FQNNGV. This CDR3 reads CASSTRSGTVNTEAFF. The CDR3 nucleotides are TGTGCCAGCAGCACGCGCTCCGGGACAGTTAACACTGAAGCTTTCTTT.

This clonotype was seen at least ten times. The J gene is TRBJ2-5, the V gene TRBV6-1; no firm D call. Germline V lookup: CDR1 MNHNS, CDR2 SASEGT. V was pared by 7 bases and J by 3 bases, with 18 bases between. The CDR3 is made up of 15 amino acids. Written as DNA, the CDR3 is TGTGCCAGCACTACCAAACGGGCGGCAAAAGAGACCCAGTACTTC. Translated: CASTTKRAAKETQYF.

Many counts were recorded for this clonotype. The DNA for the CDR3 is TGTGCCAGCAGTTACTCGTGGCAGCAAGAGACCCAGTACTTC. Its translation is CASSYSWQQETQYF. This rearrangement joins TRBV6-2 or TRBV6-3 to TRBJ2-5; D uncertain. V was trimmed by 0 bases and J by 2 bases, leaving 7 bases between them. This CDR3 spans 14 amino acids. The germline V gene has CDR1 MNHEY and CDR2 SVGEGT.

This clonotype has more than one count but fewer than ten. The V and J genes are TRBV7-9 and TRBJ1-2; the D gene is possibly TRBD1 (6 bases). This CDR3 is built from 15 residues. Germline V gene sequence: CDR1 SEHNR, CDR2 FQNEAQ (reference sequence). The V end lost 3 bases, the J end lost 2 bases, and 13 bases lay between the germline ends. The DNA of the CDR3 is TGTGCCAGCAGCTTTTATACAGGGTCAAACTATGGCTACACCTTC. Translated: CASSFYTGSNYGYTF.

The chain combines TRBV4-1 with TRBJ1-1, with 8 bases matching TRBD1. V shed 3 bases and J 7 bases; nucleotides not matched to a gene: 7. The CDR3 is made up of 14 amino acids. Germline lookup yields CDR1 MGHRA and CDR2 YSYEKL. CDR3 nucleotides: TGCGCCAGCAGCCAGACTACAGGGGGACGTGAAGCTTTCTTT. Amino acids: CASSQTTGGREAFF.

This clonotype showed up many times. The chain recombines TRBV29-1 with TRBJ1-5, with 8 positions matching TRBD1. Trimming removed 6 bases from V and 4 bases from J; junction bases left unmatched: 5. CDR1 and CDR2 from the germline V gene are SQVTM and ANQGSEA. This CDR3 spans 13 amino acids. CDR3 sequence (DNA): TGCAGCGTCGCTAGACAGGGGAATCAGCCCCAGCATTTT. Protein sequence: CSVARQGNQPQHF.